These 25 T cell receptor beta chains came from one sample sequenced in a study of OX40 agonist ivuxolimab in advanced cancers. The method was immunoSEQ multiplex PCR; TCRdb's version includes in-frame clones alone and lacks a portion of them. Of more than 25,000 clones in the sample, 79% were seen once. This specimen was CD4+ or CD8+ T cells sorted from blood, taken in a trial of the OX40 agonist ivuxolimab. Receptors originate from an adult with an advanced solid tumor such as melanoma, head and neck, liver or kidney cancer.

The rearrangement uses TRBV4-2 and TRBJ2-7; 11 bases are shared with TRBD2. This CDR3 has 15 amino acids. The ends lost 4 bases at V and 2 bases at J; junction bases unmatched: 4. From germline, CDR1 is LGHNA and CDR2 YNFKEQ. The CDR3 DNA is TGTGCCAGCAGCCCCCCGGGACTAGCGGCCTACGAGCAGTACTTC. This gives the protein CASSPPGLAAYEQYF.

The chain links TRBV28 to TRBJ2-7; 11 nucleotides line up with TRBD2. Germline CDR1 reads MDHEN; CDR2 reads SYDVKM. CDR3 size: 14 residues. Losses at the gene ends were 6 bases for V and 3 bases for J; bases not matched to a gene: 4. CDR3 residues: CASRPTSGNYEQYF. CDR3 bases: TGTGCCAGCAGGCCGACTAGCGGGAACTACGAGCAGTACTTC.

The CDR3 spells CASSELAGGDEQYF. CDR3 DNA sequence: TGTGCCAGCAGTGAACTAGCGGGAGGCGACGAGCAGTACTTC. The chain recombines TRBV25-1 with TRBJ2-7; 11 bases agree with TRBD2. Germline CDR1 reads MGHDK; CDR2 reads SYGVNS. CDR3 size: 14 residues. Trimming cost V 2 bases and J 5 bases; bases outside gene matches: 2.

The CDR3 loop is CASSFWTGLHYEQYF. CDR3 in DNA: TGCGCCAGCAGCTTTTGGACGGGGCTGCACTACGAGCAGTACTTC. This rearrangement joins TRBV5-1 to TRBJ2-7; either TRBD1 or TRBD2 may fit D (5 bases each). Per the germline V gene, CDR1 is SGHRS and CDR2 is YFSETQ. The CDR3 consists of 15 residues. V lost 2 bases, J lost 3 bases, and 15 bases lay in between. The full variable domain, with the rest looked up from reference TRBV5-1 and TRBJ2-7, is KAGVTQTPRYLIKTRGQQVTLSCSPISGHRSVSWYQQTPGQGLQFLFEYFSETQRNKGNFPGRFSGRQFSNSRSEMNVSTLELGDSALYLCASSFWTGLHYEQYFGPGTRLTVT.

V is TRBV19 and J is TRBJ1-2; TRBD1 matches at 7 bases. The V gene end was trimmed by 6 bases and the J gene end by 3 bases; junction bases not matched to a gene: 10. There are 15 residues in the CDR3. The V gene's germline CDR1 is LNHDA and CDR2 SQIVND (reference sequence). The DNA of the CDR3 is TGTGCCAGTAGACTTCAGACAGGGATGGACTATGGCTACACCTTC. Translating gives CASRLQTGMDYGYTF.

The chain couples TRBV29-1 to TRBJ2-2; D is unclear. The CDR3 sequence is 17 residues long. Trimming removed 4 bases from V and 1 base from J, with 19 bases in between. Germline assignment: CDR1 SQVTM and CDR2 ANQGSEA. The CDR3: CSVGGDPVLRNTGELFF. In DNA, the CDR3 is TGCAGCGTTGGAGGTGATCCGGTCCTAAGGAACACCGGGGAGCTGTTTTTT.

The V gene is TRBV5-8, the J gene TRBJ2-3; D is uncertain. Germline V CDR1 and CDR2: SGHTS, YDEGEE. Deletions cut 1 base from V and 4 bases from J, with 7 bases between. This CDR3 has 13 amino acids. CDR3 amino acids: CASSLMLADTQYF. Here the CDR3 DNA reads TGTGCCAGCAGCTTGATGCTAGCAGATACGCAGTATTTT.

The chain joins TRBV5-1 to TRBJ2-7; perhaps TRBD2 as D (5 bases). CDR1 SGHRS and CDR2 YFSETQ come from the germline V gene. CDR3 length equals 13 residues. V was pared by 0 bases and J by 6 bases, with 10 bases between. Here the CDR3 DNA reads TGCGCCAGCAGCTTGGCCTCTAGCATCGAGCAGTACTTC. Protein sequence: CASSLASSIEQYF.

The chain is built from TRBV6-5 and TRBJ1-1; tentative D call: TRBD1 (5 bases). Deletions cut 2 bases from V and 1 base from J, with 8 bases between. Germline values: CDR1 MNHEY, CDR2 SVGAGI. This CDR3 comprises 14 residues. CDR3 sequence (DNA): TGTGCCAGCAGTTACGGGGCCGGGAACACTGAAGCTTTCTTT. It yields the protein CASSYGAGNTEAFF.

The rearrangement joins TRBV9 to TRBJ2-7, with 10 nucleotides matching TRBD2. Germline values: CDR1 SGDLS, CDR2 YYNGEE. The V and J ends lost 4 bases and 5 bases, in that order; junction bases with no gene match: 6. The CDR3 sequence is 14 residues long. The CDR3 spells CASSKSGGANEQYF. CDR3 DNA: TGTGCCAGCAGCAAGAGCGGGGGGGCCAACGAGCAGTACTTC. Drawing the rest from reference TRBV9 and TRBJ2-7, the complete variable domain is DSGVTQTPKHLITATGQRVTLRCSPRSGDLSVYWYQQSLDQGLQFLIQYYNGEERAKGNILERFSAQQFPDLHSELNLSSLELGDSALYFCASSKSGGANEQYFGPGTRLTVT.

This chain connects TRBV6-1 to TRBJ1-2; no clear D gene. The germline gives CDR1 MNHNS, CDR2 SASEGT. The germline V and J ends were trimmed by 2 bases and 0 bases, with 4 bases remaining between them. The CDR3 totals 13 residues. CDR3 nucleotide sequence: TGTGCCAGCAGTGAATCCACTAACTATGGCTACACCTTC. Residues: CASSESTNYGYTF.

By sample share, this clone is medium-sized. V usage is TRBV11-1 and J usage is TRBJ1-6; D not certain. Trimming left V 3 bases short and J 5 bases short, with 8 bases between. Germline V gene sequence: CDR1 SGHAT, CDR2 FQDESV (reference sequence). The CDR3 extends over 14 amino acids. In DNA form, the CDR3 reads TGTGCCAGCAGCTTCAACGGAAATAATTCACCCCTCCACTTT. Residues: CASSFNGNNSPLHF. Together with reference TRBV11-1 and TRBJ1-6, the CDR3 gives the full variable domain: EAEVAQSPRYKITEKSQAVAFWCDPISGHATLYWYRQILGQGPELLVQFQDESVVDDSQLPKDRFSAERLKGVDSTLKIQPAELGDSAMYLCASSFNGNNSPLHFGNGTRLTVT.

The V call is TRBV5-1, the J call TRBJ1-1, with 8 bases identical to TRBD1. The CDR3 contains 17 residues. Germline CDR1 reads SGHRS; CDR2 reads YFSETQ. Trimming cost V 0 bases and J 3 bases; bases outside gene matches: 10. CDR3 DNA sequence: TGCGCCAGCAGCTTGGCAGACCCAGGGGGCTGGGACACTGAAGCTTTCTTT. Encoded protein: CASSLADPGGWDTEAFF.

The V gene is TRBV10-2, the J gene TRBJ1-5; D gene uncertain. The germline CDR1 and CDR2 sequences are WSHSY and SAAADI. Trimming pared 1 base from V and 9 bases from J, leaving 16 bases between. The CDR3 has 15 amino acids. CDR3 protein: CASSELRDRYTPQHF. The CDR3 DNA reads TGCGCCAGCAGTGAGTTGAGGGATCGATACACGCCCCAGCATTTT.

Note on this clone: This sample includes further DNA sequences coding for the same CDR3. This chain connects TRBV9 to TRBJ2-7, with unresolved D. V was clipped by 4 bases and J by 2 bases, with 7 bases between them. Germline lookup yields CDR1 SGDLS and CDR2 YYNGEE. The CDR3 has 12 residues. The CDR3 sequence is CASSPSAYEQYF. CDR3 DNA sequence: TGTGCCAGCAGCCCGTCTGCCTACGAGCAGTACTTC.

This clone appeared a single time. The chain is built from TRBV7-6 and TRBJ2-1; D remains unclear. Germline lookup yields CDR1 SGHVS and CDR2 FNYEAQ. The V gene lost 0 bases and the J gene lost 6 bases, with 3 bases spanning the gap. This CDR3 is built from 12 residues. CDR3: CASSLAPNEQFF. Here the CDR3 DNA reads TGTGCCAGCAGCTTAGCCCCCAATGAGCAGTTCTTC.

V is TRBV23-1 and J is TRBJ2-7, with unresolved D. TRBV23-1 is sorted into the ORF group, with uncertain function. The CDR3 is 14 amino acids. The V and J ends lost 6 bases and 2 bases respectively, with 14 bases between them. The CDR3 nucleotides are TGCGCCAGCAGACCTCCTGGGTCCCCCTACGAGCAGTACTTC. It specifies CASRPPGSPYEQYF.

The genes are TRBV7-9 and TRBJ2-7; D gene ambiguous. This CDR3 comprises 12 residues. Trimming removed 5 bases at V and 3 bases at J, with 8 bases between. CDR1 and CDR2 (germline): SEHNR, FQNEAQ (reference sequence). The CDR3 loop reads CASSPWDYEQYF. CDR3 sequence (DNA): TGTGCCAGCAGCCCCTGGGACTACGAGCAGTACTTC.

V is TRBV28 and J is TRBJ2-7; D not certain. With 2 bases removed from V and 1 base from J, the gap between germline ends came to 3 bases. CDR3 length: 12 residues. Germline CDR1 and CDR2: MDHEN and SYDVKM. CDR3 coding DNA: TGTGCCAGCAGTTTAAGGTCCTACGAGCAGTACTTC. Its translation: CASSLRSYEQYF. Complete variable domain (other parts from reference TRBV28 and TRBJ2-7): DVKVTQSSRYLVKRTGEKVFLECVQDMDHENMFWYRQDPGLGLRLIYFSYDVKMKEKGDIPEGYSVSREKKERFSLILESASTNQTSMYLCASSLRSYEQYFGPGTRLTVT.

The genes are TRBV9 and TRBJ1-5; D remains unclear. Trimming removed 3 bases at V and 3 bases at J, with 10 bases between. This CDR3 is built from 14 residues. CDR1 and CDR2 from the germline V gene are SGDLS and YYNGEE. DNA for the CDR3: TGTGCCAGCAGCGATGGGAGGCCCAATCAGCCCCAGCATTTT. It codes for CASSDGRPNQPQHF.

The chain employs TRBV14 and TRBJ2-7; possible D gene TRBD1, 6 bases. Germline loops: CDR1 SGHDN, CDR2 FVKESK. V was shortened by 1 base and J by 5 bases, with 12 bases between the two germline ends. This CDR3 is 14 amino acids long. The CDR3 sequence: CASSQGRGIDEQYF. CDR3 nucleotide sequence: TGTGCCAGCAGCCAAGGTAGGGGGATCGACGAGCAGTACTTC.

The V gene is TRBV12-5, the J gene TRBJ1-2; D is perhaps TRBD1 (5 bases). Per germline, CDR1 LGHNT and CDR2 FRNRAP. The CDR3 spans 14 residues. V lost 5 bases to trimming and J lost 0 bases, with 10 bases between them. CDR3 sequence reads: CASGQDMPNYGYTF. In DNA, the CDR3 is TGTGCTAGTGGTCAGGACATGCCTAACTATGGCTACACCTTC.

This sequence joins TRBV11-3 and TRBJ2-1; D uncertain. Trimming cost V 1 base and J 10 bases, with 11 bases left between them. The CDR3 totals 13 residues. CDR1 and CDR2 from the germline V gene are SGHNT and YENEEA. CDR3 amino acids: CASSLAGVREQFF. The CDR3 DNA reads as TGTGCCAGCAGCTTAGCTGGGGTTCGGGAGCAGTTCTTC.

The V and J genes are TRBV30 and TRBJ1-2, with 9 bases fitting TRBD1. The germline CDR1 and CDR2 sequences are GTSNPN and SVGIG (reference sequence). J lost 0 bases, V lost 5 bases, and 7 bases had no gene match. This CDR3 is built from 15 residues. CDR3 protein: CAWEGQGGPNYGYTF. CDR3 nucleotide sequence: TGTGCCTGGGAGGGACAGGGCGGTCCTAACTATGGCTACACCTTC. The whole variable domain, filled in from reference TRBV30 and TRBJ1-2, reads SQTIHQWPATLVQPVGSPLSLECTVEGTSNPNLYWYRQAAGRGLQLLFYSVGIGQISSEVPQNLSASRPQDRQFILSSKKLLLSDSGFYLCAWEGQGGPNYGYTFGSGTRLTVV.

The chain is built from TRBV4-1 and TRBJ1-2, with D unresolved. This CDR3 comprises 15 residues. Trimming stripped 1 base from V and 3 bases from J, with 12 bases between. The germline CDR1 and CDR2 sequences are MGHRA and YSYEKL. DNA of the CDR3: TGCGCCAGCAGCCAAGTGGAGGGATCCTACTATGGCTACACCTTC. It encodes CASSQVEGSYYGYTF.